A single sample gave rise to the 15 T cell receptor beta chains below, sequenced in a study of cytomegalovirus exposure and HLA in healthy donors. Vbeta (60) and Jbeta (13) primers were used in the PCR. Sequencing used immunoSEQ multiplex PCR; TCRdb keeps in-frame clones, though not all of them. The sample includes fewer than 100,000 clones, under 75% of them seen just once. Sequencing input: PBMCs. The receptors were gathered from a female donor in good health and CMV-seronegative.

The CDR3 sequence: CASSLSSGRMGTGELFF. DNA of the CDR3: TGTGCCAGCAGCTTATCTAGCGGGAGGATGGGCACCGGGGAGCTGTTTTTT. This chain links TRBV5-5 with TRBJ2-2; 11 bases agree with TRBD2. Looked up from germline, CDR1 is SGHKS and CDR2 is YYEKEE (reference sequence). The CDR3 has 17 residues. V lost 2 bases to trimming and J lost 4 bases; unmatched junction nucleotides: 7.

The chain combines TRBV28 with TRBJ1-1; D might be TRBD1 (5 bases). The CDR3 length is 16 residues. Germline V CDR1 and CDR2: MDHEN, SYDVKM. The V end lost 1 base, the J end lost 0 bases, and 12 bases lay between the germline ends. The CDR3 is CASSLSAGRMNTEAFF. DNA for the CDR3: TGTGCCAGCAGTTTATCTGCGGGACGGATGAACACTGAAGCTTTCTTT.

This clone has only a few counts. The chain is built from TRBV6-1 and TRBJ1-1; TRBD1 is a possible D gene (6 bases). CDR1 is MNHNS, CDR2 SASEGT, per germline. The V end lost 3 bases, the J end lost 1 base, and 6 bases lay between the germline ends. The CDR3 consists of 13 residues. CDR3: CASSETGNTEAFF. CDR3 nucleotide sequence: TGTGCCAGCAGTGAGACAGGGAACACTGAAGCTTTCTTT.

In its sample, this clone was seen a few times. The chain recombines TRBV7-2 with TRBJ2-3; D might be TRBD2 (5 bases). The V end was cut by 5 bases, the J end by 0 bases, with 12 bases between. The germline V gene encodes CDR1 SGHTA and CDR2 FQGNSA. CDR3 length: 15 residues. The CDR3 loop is CASSLRASSTDTQYF. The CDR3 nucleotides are TGTGCCAGCAGCCTGAGGGCCTCTAGCACAGATACGCAGTATTTT. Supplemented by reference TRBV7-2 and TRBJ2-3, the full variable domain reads GAGVSQSPSNKVTEKGKDVELRCDPISGHTALYWYRQSLGQGLEFLIYFQGNSAPDKSGLPSDRFSAERTGGSVSTLTIQRTQQEDSAVYLCASSLRASSTDTQYFGPGTRLTVL.

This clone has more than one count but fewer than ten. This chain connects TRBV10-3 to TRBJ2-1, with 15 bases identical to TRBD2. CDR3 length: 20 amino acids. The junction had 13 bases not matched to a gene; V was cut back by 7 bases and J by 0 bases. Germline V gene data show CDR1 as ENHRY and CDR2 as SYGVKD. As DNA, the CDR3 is TGTGCCATCACATTGACTCCGGGACTAGCGGGGGGAAGCTCCTACAATGAGCAGTTCTTC. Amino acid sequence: CAITLTPGLAGGSSYNEQFF.

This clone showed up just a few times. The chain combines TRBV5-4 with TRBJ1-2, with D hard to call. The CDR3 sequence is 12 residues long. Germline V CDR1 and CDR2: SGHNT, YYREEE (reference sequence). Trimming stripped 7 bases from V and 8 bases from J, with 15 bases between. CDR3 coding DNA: TGTGCCAGCTCCCGATTTAACGAGGGCTACACCTTC. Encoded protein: CASSRFNEGYTF.

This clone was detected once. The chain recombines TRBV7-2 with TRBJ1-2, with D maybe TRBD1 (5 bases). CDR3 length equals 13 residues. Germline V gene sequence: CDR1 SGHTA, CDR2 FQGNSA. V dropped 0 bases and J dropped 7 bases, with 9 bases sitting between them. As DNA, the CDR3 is TGTGCCAGCAGCTTAGCGTCAGGGTCTGGCTACACCTTC. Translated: CASSLASGSGYTF. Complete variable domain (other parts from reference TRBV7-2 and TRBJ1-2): GAGVSQSPSNKVTEKGKDVELRCDPISGHTALYWYRQSLGQGLEFLIYFQGNSAPDKSGLPSDRFSAERTGGSVSTLTIQRTQQEDSAVYLCASSLASGSGYTFGSGTRLTVV.

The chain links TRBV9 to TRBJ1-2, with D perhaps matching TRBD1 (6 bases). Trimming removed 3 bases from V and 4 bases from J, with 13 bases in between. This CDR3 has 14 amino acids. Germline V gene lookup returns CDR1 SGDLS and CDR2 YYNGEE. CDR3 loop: CASSAAGAAYGYTF. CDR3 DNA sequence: TGTGCCAGCAGCGCCGCGGGGGCCGCCTATGGCTACACCTTC.

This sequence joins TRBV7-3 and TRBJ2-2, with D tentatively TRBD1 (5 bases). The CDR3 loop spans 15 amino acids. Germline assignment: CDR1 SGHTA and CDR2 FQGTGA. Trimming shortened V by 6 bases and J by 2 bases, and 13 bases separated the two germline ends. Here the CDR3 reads CASSPGQGNTGELFF. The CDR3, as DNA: TGTGCCAGCAGTCCCGGGCAGGGCAACACCGGGGAGCTGTTTTTT.

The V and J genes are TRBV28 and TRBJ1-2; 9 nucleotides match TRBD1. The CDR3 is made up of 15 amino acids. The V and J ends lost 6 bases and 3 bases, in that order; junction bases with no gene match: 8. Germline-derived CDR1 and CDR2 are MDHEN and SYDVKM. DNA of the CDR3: TGTGCCAGCAGCCTACAGGGGGCGCAGGACTATGGCTACACCTTC. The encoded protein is CASSLQGAQDYGYTF.

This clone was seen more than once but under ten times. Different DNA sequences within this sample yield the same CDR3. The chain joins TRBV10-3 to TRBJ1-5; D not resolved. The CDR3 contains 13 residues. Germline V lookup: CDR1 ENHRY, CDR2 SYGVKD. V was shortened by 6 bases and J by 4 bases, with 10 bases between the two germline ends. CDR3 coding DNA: TGTGCCATCAGATTCTCGGAGAATCAGCCCCAGCATTTT. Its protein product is CAIRFSENQPQHF.

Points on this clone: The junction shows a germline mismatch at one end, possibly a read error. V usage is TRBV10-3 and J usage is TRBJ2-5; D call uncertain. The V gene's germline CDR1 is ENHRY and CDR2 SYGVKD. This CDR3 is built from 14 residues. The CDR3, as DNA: TGTGCCATCAGGGAGTCCGCCGCGGAAGAGACCCAGTACTTC. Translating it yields CAIRESAAEETQYF.

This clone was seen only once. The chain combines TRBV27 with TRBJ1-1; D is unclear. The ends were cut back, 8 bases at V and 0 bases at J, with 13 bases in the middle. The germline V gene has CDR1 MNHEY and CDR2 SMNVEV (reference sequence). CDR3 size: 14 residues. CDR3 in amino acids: CASRVRPLNTEAFF. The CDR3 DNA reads TGTGCCAGCCGAGTTCGCCCGCTGAACACTGAAGCTTTCTTT.

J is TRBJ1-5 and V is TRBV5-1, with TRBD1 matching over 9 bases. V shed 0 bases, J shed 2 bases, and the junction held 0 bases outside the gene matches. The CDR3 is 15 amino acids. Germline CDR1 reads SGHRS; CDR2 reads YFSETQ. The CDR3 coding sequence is TGCGCCAGCAGCTTGGGGACAGGGGGCAATCAGCCCCAGCATTTT. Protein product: CASSLGTGGNQPQHF. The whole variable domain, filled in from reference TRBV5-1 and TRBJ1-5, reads KAGVTQTPRYLIKTRGQQVTLSCSPISGHRSVSWYQQTPGQGLQFLFEYFSETQRNKGNFPGRFSGRQFSNSRSEMNVSTLELGDSALYLCASSLGTGGNQPQHFGDGTRLSIL.

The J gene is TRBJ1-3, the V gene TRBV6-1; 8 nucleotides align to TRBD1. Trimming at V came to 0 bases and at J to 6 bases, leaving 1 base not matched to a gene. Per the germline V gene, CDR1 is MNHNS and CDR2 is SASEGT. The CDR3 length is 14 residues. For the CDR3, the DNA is TGTGCCAGCAGTGAAGCGACAGGGGCAAACACCATATATTTT. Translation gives CASSEATGANTIYF.